In its sample, the clone carrying this TCR beta chain was seen once. V was trimmed by 4 bases and J by 2 bases, leaving 12 bases between them. The V gene's germline CDR1 is MGHRA and CDR2 YSYEKL. The length of the CDR3 is 14 residues. The method was immunoSEQ multiplex PCR; TCRdb's version includes in-frame clones alone and lacks a portion of them. The sample includes approximately 150,000 clones, about 85% of them seen just once. The donors were part of the validation cohort of over a hundred subjects. That cohort was separate from the first cohort, which comprised about 670 subjects. This sample was included in a study of cytomegalovirus exposure and HLA in healthy donors. About the study: A subsequent analysis stated that the approximately 110 validation repertoires were run on the same platform as the approximately 700 first-cohort repertoires.

The rearrangement links TRBV4-1 to TRBJ2-7, with D perhaps TRBD2 (6 bases). The receptor was isolated from a man aged 25-45 years in good health and CMV-seropositive. Sample: PBMCs. The CDR3 DNA reads TGCGCCAGCAGCCCGGGGGACGATACCTACGAGCAGTACTTC. Amino acids: CASSPGDDTYEQYF.